Listed below are T cell receptor beta chains from one sample, sequenced in a study of identical twins. A single record per CDR3 protein comes from TCRdb applying MiXCR to the 5' RACE reads. The sample shows approximately 630,000 distinct CDR3 sequences, about 7.1% of them seen only once. A further study also used this sample, focusing on yellow fever vaccine responses in identical twins.

Sequencing input: PBMCs. Receptors originate from a woman aged 18-29 years in good health. CDR3s include the opening cysteine and the closing phenylalanine or tryptophan. A D gene is named only where the DNA matches it firmly. A clone size is listed for some rows: how often the clone was seen (once, few, many), or a class if it is expanded.

j_call	clone_size	d_call	v_call	cdr3_aa	cdr3_nt
TRBJ2-1	few	TRBD1	TRBV5-5	CASSWAGTGYNEQFF	TGTGCCAGCAGCTGGGCCGGGACAGGGTACAATGAGCAGTTCTTC
TRBJ1-2	few	-	TRBV12-3/TRBV12-4	CASTSRLLEYGYTF	TGTGCCAGCACATCCAGACTTTTAGAGTATGGCTACACCTTC
TRBJ2-3	-	TRBD2	TRBV12-3/TRBV12-4	CASSRTSGGHTSTDTQYF	TGTGCCAGCAGCCGGACTAGCGGGGGTCATACTAGCACAGATACGCAGTATTTT
TRBJ2-1	-	TRBD2	TRBV20-1	CSARIGLATYNEQFF	TGCAGTGCTAGAATCGGACTAGCGACCTACAATGAGCAGTTCTTC
TRBJ2-3	few	-	TRBV5-5	CASSLSLPISTDTQYF	TGTGCCAGCAGCTTGTCCCTCCCTATTAGCACAGATACGCAGTATTTT
TRBJ1-1	-	TRBD1	TRBV7-3	CASSTTGGRTEAFF	TGTGCCAGCAGCACGACAGGGGGCAGAACTGAAGCTTTCTTT
TRBJ1-2	many	-	TRBV12-3/TRBV12-4	CASSFRQRSYGYTF	TGTGCCAGCAGTTTTAGGCAGAGATCCTATGGCTACACCTTC
TRBJ2-3	many	TRBD2	TRBV15	CATKPSLGTSGSTDTQYF	TGTGCCACCAAACCCTCCCTCGGGACTAGCGGTAGCACAGATACGCAGTATTTT
TRBJ2-7	-	-	TRBV19	CASSTVPSGPHEQYF	TGTGCCAGTAGTACAGTCCCCAGTGGGCCCCACGAGCAGTACTTC
TRBJ2-1	-	TRBD1	TRBV5-1	CASRQGLGAGEQFF	TGCGCCAGCCGACAGGGTTTAGGCGCGGGTGAGCAGTTCTTC
TRBJ1-2	-	TRBD1	TRBV20-1	CSAQGQDYGYTF	TGCAGTGCTCAGGGACAGGACTATGGCTACACCTTC
TRBJ1-1	-	TRBD1	TRBV29-1	CSATQGGTEAFF	TGCAGCGCCACCCAGGGGGGCACTGAAGCTTTCTTT
TRBJ2-1	many	-	TRBV10-3	CAISEGLPRNEQFF	TGTGCCATCAGTGAGGGACTTCCGAGAAATGAGCAGTTCTTC
TRBJ2-2	few	-	TRBV28	CASTPGQGRTGELFF	TGTGCCAGCACCCCGGGGCAGGGGAGAACCGGGGAGCTGTTTTTT
TRBJ1-1	many	-	TRBV20-1	CSASGAYTEAFF	TGCAGTGCTTCGGGGGCCTACACTGAAGCTTTCTTT
TRBJ1-1	-	TRBD1	TRBV12-3/TRBV12-4	CASSQSQGARTEAFF	TGTGCCAGCAGTCAGAGCCAGGGGGCGCGGACTGAAGCTTTCTTT
TRBJ2-1	many	TRBD2	TRBV7-2	CASSHRLAGGNNEQFF	TGTGCCAGCAGCCATAGACTAGCGGGAGGAAATAATGAGCAGTTCTTC
TRBJ1-5	many	-	TRBV11-3	CASSSHKQTSNQPQHF	TGTGCCAGCAGCTCACACAAGCAGACTAGCAATCAGCCCCAGCATTTT
TRBJ2-4	few	-	TRBV2	CASTWREGQNIQYF	TGTGCCAGCACGTGGCGCGAGGGCCAAAACATTCAGTACTTC
TRBJ2-7	few	-	TRBV11-3	CASSLEGFPYEQYF	TGTGCCAGCAGCTTAGAGGGGTTCCCCTACGAGCAGTACTTC
TRBJ2-3	many	TRBD1	TRBV24-1	CATSDLRTGSRADTQYF	TGTGCCACCAGTGATCTCAGGACAGGGTCGAGGGCAGATACGCAGTATTTT
TRBJ1-1	few	-	TRBV12-3/TRBV12-4	CASRAAEAFF	TGTGCCAGCAGGGCAGCTGAAGCTTTCTTT
TRBJ2-7	few	TRBD2	TRBV7-9	CASSFGGVYEQYF	TGTGCCAGCAGCTTCGGGGGGGTTTACGAGCAGTACTTC
TRBJ2-5	-	-	TRBV2	CASGGQSETQYF	TGTGCCAGCGGCGGACAGTCGGAGACCCAGTACTTC